This T cell receptor (beta chain) was identified during a study of T cells in Graves' hyperthyroidism and ophthalmopathy. Background on the study: Any treatment followed the collection of peripheral blood at initial diagnosis. Study outcomes and limitations: Blood also carried most thyroid clonotypes expanded above 0.001. The model forecast ophthalmopathy, anticipating it by a median 6.5 months before onset.

TCR beta CDR3 region amplification was performed from RNA transcripts. TCR CDR3 underwent first-round RT-PCR with the HTBI primer set. TCRdb independently ran MiXCR on the multiplex PCR reads; one entry per CDR3 protein. Here the sample spans under 400,000 distinct CDR3 sequences, approximately 14% being singletons. CDR3 size: 16 residues. Germline-derived CDR1 and CDR2 are DFQATT and SNEGSKA (reference sequence). With V trimmed by 0 bases and J by 3 bases, 10 bases remained unmatched. This clonotype was picked up a small number of times. Its antigen is unidentified. A much larger clone lies one base from this, so it may be a read error. Uncontrolled infection, other autoimmune disease, pregnancy or lactation excluded patients.

The chain joins TRBV20-1 to TRBJ2-7; TRBD2 matches at 8 bases. The sequence was obtained from a woman younger than 35 with Graves' hyperthyroidism that later progressed to Graves' ophthalmopathy. Material: blood. This CDR3 reads CSARDRPAGVHYEQYF. CDR3 nucleotide sequence: TGCAGTGCTAGAGATCGACCAGCGGGAGTACACTACGAGCAGTACTTC.